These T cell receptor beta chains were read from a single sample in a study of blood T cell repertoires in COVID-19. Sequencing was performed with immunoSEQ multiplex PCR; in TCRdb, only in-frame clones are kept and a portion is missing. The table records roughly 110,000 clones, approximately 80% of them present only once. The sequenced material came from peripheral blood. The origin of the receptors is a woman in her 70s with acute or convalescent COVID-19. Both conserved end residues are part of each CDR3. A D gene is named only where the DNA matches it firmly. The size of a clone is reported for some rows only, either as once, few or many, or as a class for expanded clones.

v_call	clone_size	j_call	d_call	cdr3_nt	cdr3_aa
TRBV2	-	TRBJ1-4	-	TGTGCCAGCAGCCGGTTGTCCACAACTAATGAAAAACTGTTTTTT	CASSRLSTTNEKLFF
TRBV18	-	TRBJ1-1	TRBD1	TGTGCCAGCTCACCCTTCGGACAGGGTGAAACTGAAGCTTTCTTT	CASSPFGQGETEAFF
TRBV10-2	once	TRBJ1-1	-	TGCGCCAGCACTTTAGAGGGAGTAAACACTGAAGCTTTCTTT	CASTLEGVNTEAFF
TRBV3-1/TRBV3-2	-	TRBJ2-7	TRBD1	TGTGCCAGCAGCCGAGGGACAGGGAGTTACGAGCAGTACTTC	CASSRGTGSYEQYF
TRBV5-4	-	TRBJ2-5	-	TGTGCCAGCAGCCCTATGCGGGGCGGGGAGACCCAGTACTTC	CASSPMRGGETQYF
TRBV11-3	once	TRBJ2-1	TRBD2	TGTGCCAGCAGCCCCGGGCCAGCGGGGGGACGAAATGAGCAGTTCTTC	CASSPGPAGGRNEQFF
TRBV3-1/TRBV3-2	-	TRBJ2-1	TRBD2	TGTGCCAGCAGCCAAGATGTTGCGGGGGGGCCGGGTGAGCAGTTCTTC	CASSQDVAGGPGEQFF
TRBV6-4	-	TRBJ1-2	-	TGTGCCAGCAGCCCGGGGGGGCCTCCCAACTATGGCTACACCTTC	CASSPGGPPNYGYTF
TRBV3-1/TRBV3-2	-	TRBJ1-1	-	TGTGCCAGCAGCTCAACCCCGGGGGGAGCTTTCTTT	CASSSTPGGAFF
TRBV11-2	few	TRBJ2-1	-	TGTGCCAGCAGCTTAGATTCAAATGAGCAGTTCTTC	CASSLDSNEQFF
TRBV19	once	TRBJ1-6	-	TGTGCCAGTAGTCGACAGAGCTCCTATAATTCACCCCTCCACTTT	CASSRQSSYNSPLHF
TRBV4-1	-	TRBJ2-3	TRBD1	TGCGCCAGCAGCCGCCTCGCCGGGACAGGGGCCACAGATACGCAGTATTTT	CASSRLAGTGATDTQYF
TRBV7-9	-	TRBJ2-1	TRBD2	TGTGCCTTCAGGAGGGCGGCGGGGGGGCGCAATGAGCAGTTCTTC	CAFRRAAGGRNEQFF
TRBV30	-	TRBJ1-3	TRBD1	TGTGCCTGGAGACGACAGGGGGACACCATATATTTT	CAWRRQGDTIYF
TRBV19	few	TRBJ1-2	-	TGTGCCAGTAGTATCCCAGGGGTAGGCTATGGCTACACCTTC	CASSIPGVGYGYTF
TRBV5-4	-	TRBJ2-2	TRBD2	TGTGCCAGCAGCCGGGGGGACCGATACACCGGGGAGCTGTTTTTT	CASSRGDRYTGELFF
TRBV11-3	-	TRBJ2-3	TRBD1	TGTGCCAGCAGCTTAGGGGCAGGGGGCGAGACTGATACGCAGTATTTT	CASSLGAGGETDTQYF
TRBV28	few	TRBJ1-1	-	TGTGCCAGCAGTTTTAGGAACACTGAAGCTTTCTTT	CASSFRNTEAFF
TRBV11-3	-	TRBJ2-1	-	TGTGCCAGCAGCTTAGATAGTCAGGGGTACAATGAGCAGTTCTTC	CASSLDSQGYNEQFF
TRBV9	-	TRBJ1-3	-	TGTGCCAGCAGCGAGCTCGCGGGGGCTTCTGGTGGAAACACCATATATTTT	CASSELAGASGGNTIYF
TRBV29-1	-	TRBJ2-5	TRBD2	TGCAGCGAGAAACTAGCGGGCCAAGAGACCCAGTACTTC	CSEKLAGQETQYF
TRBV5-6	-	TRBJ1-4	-	TGTGCCAGCAACAAGGGGCGGCCTAATGAAAAACTGTTTTTT	CASNKGRPNEKLFF
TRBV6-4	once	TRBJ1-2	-	TGTGCCAGCCCTGACATGTGGGGCTTGAATGGCTACACCTTC	CASPDMWGLNGYTF
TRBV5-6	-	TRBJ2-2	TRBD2	TGTGCCAGCAGCTCGGGACTAGCGGTCGGGGAGCTGTTTTTT	CASSSGLAVGELFF
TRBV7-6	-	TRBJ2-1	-	TGTGCCAGCAGCACGCGAATAGCCGGGGGACCCTTGAGCTCCTACAATGAGCAGTTCTTC	CASSTRIAGGPLSSYNEQFF
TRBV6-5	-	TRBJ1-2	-	TGTGCCAGCGGCCTGCGGGAAGGTGGCTACACCTTC	CASGLREGGYTF